These 7 T cell receptor beta chains came from one sample sequenced in a study of T cells in Graves' hyperthyroidism and ophthalmopathy. RNA transcripts provided the source from which TCR beta CDR3 regions were amplified. HTBI primers drove first-round RT-PCR of the TCR CDR3. TCRdb re-derived calls from the multiplex PCR reads in MiXCR, one entry per CDR3 protein. The sample contains over 350,000 distinct CDR3 sequences, roughly 20% of which appear only once. The specimen was blood. The source of these receptors is a man aged 18 to 30 with Graves' ophthalmopathy.

There are a few counts of this clonotype. The V call is TRBV7-9, the J call TRBJ2-2; tentative D call: TRBD2 (7 bases). The CDR3 totals 14 residues. V dropped 7 bases and J dropped 3 bases, with 12 bases sitting between them. The germline CDR1 and CDR2 sequences are SEHNR and FQNEAQ (reference sequence). This chain's CDR3 is CASNQGGDTGELFF. The CDR3, as DNA: TGTGCCAGCAACCAAGGGGGGGACACCGGGGAGCTGTTTTTT.

In this sample, this clonotype turned up a few times. J is TRBJ2-3 and V is TRBV10-3, with 9 bases matching TRBD2. Trimming took 7 bases from V and 1 from J; bases not matched to a gene: 6. Germline-derived CDR1 and CDR2 are ENHRY and SYGVKD. The CDR3 consists of 15 residues. CDR3 residues: CAITEERGGTDTQYF. DNA for the CDR3: TGTGCCATCACCGAGGAGCGGGGGGGCACAGATACGCAGTATTTT.

This clonotype was counted ten times or more. J is TRBJ2-5 and V is TRBV7-9; the D is unclear. CDR3 length equals 13 residues. The V gene lost 1 base and the J gene lost 2 bases, with 5 bases spanning the gap. CDR1 is SEHNR and CDR2 is FQNEAQ in the germline V gene (reference sequence). The CDR3, as DNA: TGTGCCAGCAGCTTAGGGGTACAAGAGACCCAGTACTTC. This translates into CASSLGVQETQYF. The full variable domain, rest sourced from reference TRBV7-9 and TRBJ2-5, is DTGVSQNPRHKITKRGQNVTFRCDPISEHNRLYWYRQTLGQGPEFLTYFQNEAQLEKSRLLSDRFSAERPKGSFSTLEIQRTEQGDSAMYLCASSLGVQETQYFGPGTRLLVL.

This clonotype was seen ten or more times. The V call is TRBV24-1, the J call TRBJ1-1, with D possibly being TRBD1 (6 bases). The V gene lost 4 bases and the J gene lost 9 bases, with 14 bases spanning the gap. The CDR3 totals 13 residues. Germline V gene sequence: CDR1 KGHDR, CDR2 SFDVKD. The CDR3 reads CATSETGNSKAFF. The CDR3 nucleotides are TGTGCCACCAGTGAAACAGGGAATAGCAAAGCTTTCTTT.

This clonotype was found a few times. The gene calls are TRBV5-1 and TRBJ2-7; D remains ambiguous. V was pared by 4 bases and J by 5 bases, with 7 bases between. Germline-derived CDR1 and CDR2 are SGHRS and YFSETQ. The CDR3 is 11 amino acids. CDR3 nucleotides: TGCGCCAGCAGCCTAATAGACGAGCAGTACTTC. It codes for CASSLIDEQYF. Supplemented by reference TRBV5-1 and TRBJ2-7, the full variable domain reads KAGVTQTPRYLIKTRGQQVTLSCSPISGHRSVSWYQQTPGQGLQFLFEYFSETQRNKGNFPGRFSGRQFSNSRSEMNVSTLELGDSALYLCASSLIDEQYFGPGTRLTVT.

This clonotype was observed a few times. This chain links TRBV16 with TRBJ1-1; D uncertain. This CDR3 is 15 amino acids long. Per germline, CDR1 KGHSY and CDR2 FQNENV. V gave up 3 bases and J gave up 1 base, with 12 bases separating them. The CDR3: CASSHGPERNTEAFF. The CDR3 nucleotides read TGTGCCAGCAGCCATGGACCCGAGAGGAACACTGAAGCTTTCTTT. The variable domain in full, completed from reference TRBV16 and TRBJ1-1, reads GEEVAQTPKHLVRGEGQKAKLYCAPIKGHSYVFWYQQVLKNEFKFLISFQNENVFDETGMPKERFSAKCLPNSPCSLEIQATKLEDSAVYFCASSHGPERNTEAFFGQGTRLTVV.

The rearrangement links TRBV7-2 to TRBJ1-5; D is perhaps TRBD1 (5 bases). The CDR3 runs 14 residues. V was clipped by 7 bases and J by 7 bases, with 17 bases between them. The germline CDR1 and CDR2 sequences are SGHTA and FQGNSA. The CDR3 is CASTLTQGVQPQHF. CDR3 sequence (DNA): TGTGCCAGCACCCTCACGCAGGGAGTACAGCCCCAGCATTTT.